A selection of T cell receptor beta chains follows, all from one sample in a study of T-cell reconstitution after alpha-beta-depleted transplantation in children. TCRdb called the PCR reads again in MiXCR, with one record for every CDR3 protein. The profile covers over 550,000 distinct CDR3 sequences, with about 10% appearing a single time and approximately 4.1% taken by the ten largest. The sequencing here drew on PBMCs from the stem cell graft donor, taken from the stem cell graft. These receptors all come from a human donor who donated a stem cell graft to a child with acute myeloid leukemia. CDR3s include the opening cysteine and the closing phenylalanine or tryptophan.

CDR3 protein	V gene
CASSLLEADYEQYF	TRBV5-1
CASSLGGSAYEQYF	TRBV7-2
CSARRDVGGNTIYF	TRBV20-1
CASSPGPNQYEQYF	TRBV5-1
CASSFASGGDTDTQYF	TRBV5-1
CASSTADSYEQYF	TRBV5-1
CASRQREGSYEQYF	TRBV12-3/TRBV12-4
CASIPYNNEQFF	TRBV6-2/TRBV6-3
CATSGRTRGQYF	TRBV28
CASSNPPGTQYF	TRBV6-2/TRBV6-3
CASSLFPARGTETQYF	TRBV7-2
CASSPTGEYGYTF	TRBV6-1
CASSFGPTDYEQYF	TRBV11-2
CSAGGPTDTQYF	TRBV20-1
CASSQVAGQGAPGEQFF	TRBV4-3
CASSVDRETSGNTIYF	TRBV9
CASSPEAFIREQFF	TRBV14
CASSFDTRGRGGPDTQYF	TRBV11-2
CASSSALGRNTEAFF	TRBV6-5
CAISESTVAGDPNNEQFF	TRBV10-3
CASNLITEGANGYTF	TRBV4-2
CSAKGGDTEAFF	TRBV29-1
CASSYSDEKLFF	TRBV6-6
CASSSLWDQGNYGYTF	TRBV5-6
CASSLGGSLDGYTF	TRBV7-2
CSARAGLNYGYTF	TRBV20-1
CASSPPGQGGSSYEQYF	TRBV18
CSVEEGLAGDYEQYF	TRBV29-1
CASSLDWLKAETQYF	TRBV11-2
CASSLATGTGSEQYF	TRBV12-3/TRBV12-4
CASSAQVGLGDEKLFF	TRBV9
CAMSWRPGEQFF	TRBV4-2
CASSILDQGYYEQYF	TRBV7-2
CSVVFRDRSPYEQYF	TRBV29-1
CASSILSGILGNEQFF	TRBV19
CASSMPGQETQYF	TRBV5-1
CASSLPGQGKHEQYF	TRBV28
CASSSSGSREQYF	TRBV27
CASSQRSGLAGGTEQFF	TRBV4-2
CASTPLGVMDRPDEQYF	TRBV28
CASSPGLAGEGETQYF	TRBV2
CSAGPLHF	TRBV20-1
CASSYPPGLAGAGDTQYF	TRBV6-5
CASSLIASGELFF	TRBV12-3/TRBV12-4
CSAHIPTGGGSYNEQFF	TRBV20-1
CASSLSAGGTQTSVEQYF	TRBV11-1
CAWGLSYEQYF	TRBV30
CASSPRQGQNSPLHF	TRBV28
CSVEGGPNTEAFF	TRBV29-1
CASSLDGASSSYEQYF	TRBV7-2
CASSYASASSYNEQFF	TRBV6-5